This entry lists 29 T cell receptor beta chains sequenced from one sample in a study of T-cell memory formation after mild COVID-19. MiXCR, applied by TCRdb to the 5' RACE reads, yields one record per CDR3 protein. Here the sample spans under 450,000 distinct CDR3 sequences, 20% to 30% being singletons. Sequencing was performed on PBMCs or a T cell subset sorted from them (not recorded which). The source is an adult woman who had mild COVID-19 (a few samples of this study predate the infection). Cell type and time point are not known.

This clonotype was recorded only once. The chain recombines TRBV4-1 with TRBJ2-7, with a weak D call TRBD2 (6 bases). The CDR3 totals 13 residues. The germline V and J ends were trimmed by 4 bases and 3 bases, with 10 bases remaining between them. Germline-derived CDR1 and CDR2 are MGHRA and YSYEKL. This CDR3 is CASSPQGLYEQYF. The DNA for the CDR3 is TGCGCCAGCAGCCCGCAGGGACTCTACGAGCAGTACTTC.

V and J are TRBV7-8 and TRBJ2-3; 7 bases map to TRBD1. The V and J ends lost 6 bases and 4 bases, in that order; junction bases with no gene match: 16. Germline V gives CDR1 SGHVS, CDR2 FQNEAQ. CDR3 length: 17 amino acids. The CDR3 loop reads CASRPMADRWRADTQYF. In DNA, the CDR3 is TGTGCCAGCAGGCCAATGGCGGACAGGTGGCGTGCAGATACGCAGTATTTT.

The chain combines TRBV5-1 with TRBJ2-3; 8 bases agree with TRBD1. Germline CDR1 reads SGHRS; CDR2 reads YFSETQ. V lost 3 bases, J lost 3 bases, and 9 bases stayed unmatched. The CDR3 sequence is 16 residues long. The CDR3 region is CASSSGQVLGTDTQYF. The CDR3 coding sequence is TGCGCCAGCAGCTCGGGACAGGTGCTAGGGACAGATACGCAGTATTTT.

This clonotype was seen a handful of times. The CDR3 DNA is TGCGCCAGCAGCTATCCAAACACTGAAGCTTTCTTT. As protein: CASSYPNTEAFF. J is TRBJ1-1 and V is TRBV5-1; no firm D call. This CDR3 spans 12 amino acids. Trimming stripped 3 bases from V and 2 bases from J, with 5 bases between. Germline lookup yields CDR1 SGHRS and CDR2 YFSETQ. Filled out from reference TRBV5-1 and TRBJ1-1, the complete variable domain reads KAGVTQTPRYLIKTRGQQVTLSCSPISGHRSVSWYQQTPGQGLQFLFEYFSETQRNKGNFPGRFSGRQFSNSRSEMNVSTLELGDSALYLCASSYPNTEAFFGQGTRLTVV.

This sequence joins TRBV12-3 or TRBV12-4 and TRBJ2-7; D is unclear. Between the trimmed V and J ends, which lost 3 bases and 2 bases, there was a span of 8 bases. CDR3 length equals 13 residues. CDR3 in DNA: TGTGCCAGCAGTTTTGCTTCTCCCTACGAGCAGTACTTC. Its translation: CASSFASPYEQYF.

The chain couples TRBV5-6 to TRBJ2-6; D unclear. V gave up 3 bases and J gave up 2 bases, with 6 bases separating them. Germline assignment: CDR1 SGHDT and CDR2 YYEEEE. The CDR3 spans 14 residues. DNA for the CDR3: TGTGCCAGCAGCTCGTCGGCTGGGGCCAACGTCCTGACTTTC. Protein product: CASSSSAGANVLTF.

There are a few counts of this clonotype. The CDR3: CASTTGKETQYF. The CDR3 nucleotides read TGTGCCAGCACGACAGGGAAAGAGACCCAGTACTTC. The V and J genes are TRBV6-5 and TRBJ2-5, with 7 bases fitting TRBD1. Germline CDR1 reads MNHEY; CDR2 reads SVGAGI. The V gene end was trimmed by 7 bases and the J gene end by 3 bases; junction bases not matched to a gene: 2. CDR3 length: 12 amino acids.

The table lists this clonotype with a few counts. The gene calls are TRBV18 and TRBJ2-2; D ambiguous. CDR3 size: 16 residues. The V gene lost 0 bases and the J gene lost 4 bases, with 12 bases spanning the gap. CDR1 and CDR2 (germline): KGHSH, LQKENI. The CDR3 DNA reads as TGTGCCAGCTCACCACCTACAAACCGAGGCACCGGGGAGCTGTTTTTT. It codes for CASSPPTNRGTGELFF.

V is TRBV5-5 and J is TRBJ1-2; 7 bases are a match to TRBD1. Per the germline V gene, CDR1 is SGHKS and CDR2 is YYEKEE (reference sequence). The CDR3 sequence is 20 residues long. V dropped 0 bases and J dropped 6; count of bases not matched to a gene: 23. CDR3 in amino acids: CASSLATRYRGPLPVDGYTF. CDR3 bases: TGTGCCAGCAGCTTGGCGACTAGATACAGGGGCCCCCTTCCCGTGGATGGCTACACCTTC.

This clonotype was detected a few times. The chain is built from TRBV15 and TRBJ2-5, with unresolved D. The CDR3 is 14 amino acids. Germline CDR1 is LNHNV and CDR2 is YYDKDF (reference sequence). The V end lost 0 bases, the J end lost 1 base, and 6 bases lay between the germline ends. CDR3 bases: TGTGCCACCAGCAGAGATTTAGGCCAAGAGACCCAGTACTTC. Its translation is CATSRDLGQETQYF.

Only a few counts were recorded for this clonotype. The chain uses TRBV4-1 and TRBJ2-5; 10 bases line up with TRBD2. With V trimmed by 0 bases and J by 5 bases, 9 bases remained unmatched. The CDR3 sequence is 17 residues long. Germline V gives CDR1 MGHRA, CDR2 YSYEKL. The CDR3 loop is CASSQEPAGGIPETQYF. As DNA, the CDR3 is TGCGCCAGCAGCCAAGAACCAGCGGGGGGGATTCCGGAGACCCAGTACTTC.

The chain uses TRBV6-5 and TRBJ1-6; D gene ambiguous. CDR3 size: 13 residues. CDR1 is MNHEY, CDR2 SVGAGI, per germline. Trimming cost V 0 bases and J 5 bases, with 2 bases left between them. CDR3 loop: CASSYSNNSPLHF. The CDR3 bases are TGTGCCAGCAGTTACTCGAATAATTCACCCCTCCACTTT.

The rearrangement joins TRBV27 to TRBJ2-7; 8 bases fit TRBD1. Losses at the gene ends were 6 bases for V and 2 bases for J; bases not matched to a gene: 9. This CDR3 has 15 residues. CDR1 and CDR2 (germline): MNHEY, SMNVEV (reference sequence). The CDR3 DNA sequence: TGTGCCAGCAGCTTGAAGGACAGGGTAGCCTACGAGCAGTACTTC. The encoded protein is CASSLKDRVAYEQYF.

Only a few counts were recorded for this clonotype. The J gene is TRBJ2-5, the V gene TRBV6-2 or TRBV6-3, with 8 bases fitting TRBD2. V was clipped by 4 bases and J by 5 bases; unmatched bases: 9. The CDR3 contains 15 residues. Germline V gene sequence: CDR1 MNHEY, CDR2 SVGEGT. The DNA for the CDR3 is TGTGCCAGCAGTTTGTTCGGGAGGGCCGCCGAGACCCAGTACTTC. This gives the protein CASSLFGRAAETQYF.

This chain connects TRBV20-1 to TRBJ2-1; D is uncertain. Germline CDR1 reads DFQATT; CDR2 reads SNEGSKA (reference sequence). The CDR3 totals 13 residues. V was cut by 0 bases and J by 5 bases, with 8 bases left in between. The CDR3 DNA reads TGCAGTGCTAGAGATAGTCCCGACAATGAGCAGTTCTTC. It encodes CSARDSPDNEQFF.

V and J are TRBV19 and TRBJ2-7, with D unclear. This CDR3 comprises 10 residues. Deletions cut 5 bases from V and 5 bases from J, with 4 bases between. CDR1 is LNHDA and CDR2 is SQIVND in the germline V gene (reference sequence). In DNA form, the CDR3 reads TGTGCCAGTAGTGGGAACGAGCAGTACTTC. Amino acid sequence: CASSGNEQYF.

The chain employs TRBV27 and TRBJ2-7, with D perhaps TRBD1 (6 bases). V gave up 0 bases and J gave up 0 bases, with 9 bases separating them. Germline lookup yields CDR1 MNHEY and CDR2 SMNVEV (reference sequence). This CDR3 region has 15 residues. CDR3 coding DNA: TGTGCCAGCAGTTTATCGCCAGGGGTCTCCTACGAGCAGTACTTC. Amino acid sequence: CASSLSPGVSYEQYF.

The rearrangement uses TRBV18 and TRBJ2-3; D uncertain. Germline V CDR1 and CDR2: KGHSH, LQKENI. The CDR3 runs 15 residues. V was pared by 0 bases and J by 2 bases, with 9 bases between. The CDR3 loop reads CASSPPELLTDTQYF. The CDR3 DNA follows: TGTGCCAGCTCACCACCAGAACTCCTCACAGATACGCAGTATTTT.

The chain couples TRBV5-3 to TRBJ2-1, with 9 positions matching TRBD1. TRBV5-3 is an ORF for which the function is uncertain. The V segment lost 2 bases and the J segment 4 bases; nucleotides outside the gene matches: 1. The CDR3 covers 14 residues. The CDR3 loop is CARSFGTGYNEQFF. Here the CDR3 DNA reads TGTGCCAGAAGCTTCGGGACAGGGTACAATGAGCAGTTCTTC.

Only a few counts were recorded for this clonotype. The chain is built from TRBV18 and TRBJ1-2; TRBD1 might be the D (5 bases). The germline V and J ends were trimmed by 4 bases and 12 bases, with 18 bases remaining between them. Per germline, CDR1 KGHSH and CDR2 LQKENI. The CDR3 consists of 13 residues. The CDR3 reads CASSRLRPARDTF. As DNA, the CDR3 is TGTGCCAGCTCACGACTGAGACCCGCCAGGGACACCTTC.

The rearrangement uses TRBV7-3 and TRBJ2-1; perhaps D is TRBD1 or TRBD2 (5 bases each). Germline V gives CDR1 SGHTA, CDR2 FQGTGA. CDR3 size: 15 residues. V lost 5 bases to trimming and J lost 9 bases, with 20 bases between them. The CDR3 DNA is TGTGCCAGCAGCCCAGAAGGTGGTGGGGGAGTTGAGCAGTTCTTC. It is translated as CASSPEGGGGVEQFF.

The rearrangement joins TRBV29-1 to TRBJ2-5, with D perhaps TRBD2 (5 bases). The ends were cut back, 7 bases at V and 2 bases at J, with 8 bases in the middle. This CDR3 contains 11 residues. CDR1 and CDR2 (germline): SQVTM, ANQGSEA. CDR3 sequence: CSAGLQETQYF. CDR3 bases: TGCAGCGCTGGACTGCAAGAGACCCAGTACTTC.

This clonotype was seen a few times. The rearrangement links TRBV10-3 to TRBJ1-2, with a weak D call TRBD1 (5 bases). V was pared by 4 bases and J by 1 base, with 7 bases between. The CDR3 length is 13 residues. Germline CDR1 reads ENHRY; CDR2 reads SYGVKD. Here the CDR3 DNA reads TGTGCCATCAGTGCACAGGTTAACTATGGCTACACCTTC. Its translation: CAISAQVNYGYTF.

The chain links TRBV29-1 to TRBJ2-6; D gene ambiguous. Trimming stripped 4 bases from V and 0 bases from J, with 16 bases between. The germline CDR1 and CDR2 sequences are SQVTM and ANQGSEA. The CDR3 consists of 17 residues. The CDR3 DNA follows: TGCAGCGTTGCTTTAGGAATGAAGGTCTCTGGGGCCAACGTCCTGACTTTC. Its translation is CSVALGMKVSGANVLTF.

The chain employs TRBV19 and TRBJ2-7; D tentatively reads TRBD1 or TRBD2 (6 bases each). This CDR3 contains 14 residues. Germline V gene sequence: CDR1 LNHDA, CDR2 SQIVND (reference sequence). Trimming cost V 5 bases and J 2 bases, with 13 bases left between them. CDR3 in DNA: TGTGCCAGTAGTTCGGGGGCTGGGACCTACGAGCAGTACTTC. Translation: CASSSGAGTYEQYF.

In its sample, this clonotype was seen a few times. The chain is built from TRBV9 and TRBJ2-2, with 8 bases that match TRBD1. CDR1 is SGDLS, CDR2 YYNGEE, per germline. This CDR3 comprises 16 residues. The V and J ends lost 3 bases and 1 base, in that order; junction bases with no gene match: 5. Here the CDR3 DNA reads TGTGCCAGCAGCGATCGGACAGGGAAGAACACCGGGGAGCTGTTTTTT. It translates to CASSDRTGKNTGELFF.

The rearrangement joins TRBV9 to TRBJ1-1, with D uncertain. V was trimmed by 3 bases and J by 4 bases, leaving 7 bases between them. This CDR3 contains 12 residues. Germline V gene lookup returns CDR1 SGDLS and CDR2 YYNGEE. The CDR3 is CASSGGGTEAFF. The CDR3 bases are TGTGCCAGCAGCGGGGGAGGCACTGAAGCTTTCTTT. The entire variable domain, with the rest obtained from reference TRBV9 and TRBJ1-1, is as follows: DSGVTQTPKHLITATGQRVTLRCSPRSGDLSVYWYQQSLDQGLQFLIQYYNGEERAKGNILERFSAQQFPDLHSELNLSSLELGDSALYFCASSGGGTEAFFGQGTRLTVV.

This clonotype was detected a few times. V gene TRBV7-8 combines with J gene TRBJ2-3; a weak D match, TRBD1 (6 bases). V lost 0 bases and J lost 8, with 18 bases in between. The CDR3 consists of 16 residues. Germline V gene sequence: CDR1 SGHVS, CDR2 FQNEAQ. The chain's CDR3 is CASSLARSNTQGTQYF. The CDR3 DNA is TGTGCCAGCAGCTTAGCGCGGTCAAACACACAGGGTACGCAGTATTTT.

This clonotype appeared many times. The rearrangement uses TRBV14 and TRBJ1-1; D may be TRBD1 (6 bases). The CDR3 has 15 residues. Germline V lookup: CDR1 SGHDN, CDR2 FVKESK. V lost 4 bases, J lost 7 bases, and 19 bases lay in between. DNA for the CDR3: TGTGCCAGCAGCCCACTAGTGGGGGGGCGGGATGAAGCTTTCTTT. It codes for CASSPLVGGRDEAFF.